This TCR beta chain was captured by sequencing in a study of OX40 agonist ivuxolimab in advanced cancers. On the study more broadly: Of mixed ages from about 23 to 85 and averaging roughly 64 years, the group was roughly 83% male. Study observations and caveats: The study observed clonal expansion of CD4+ and CD8+ blood T cells by week 6 at 0.1 to 3.0 mg/kg.

Germline V lookup: CDR1 SEHNR, CDR2 FQNEAQ (reference sequence). The V end lost 5 bases, the J end lost 4 bases, and 12 bases lay between the germline ends. This CDR3 contains 13 residues. In regard to this clone: Its target is unknown.

The cohort excluded patients with autoimmune disease history or systemic immunosuppression. Method: immunoSEQ multiplex PCR; TCRdb's copy keeps in-frame clones and lacks some. The repertoire has 70,000 or so clones, roughly 90% of them found once; the top ten carry over 6%. The clonotype comes from an adult with an advanced solid tumor such as melanoma, head and neck, liver or kidney cancer. This sample comprised CD4+ or CD8+ T cells sorted from blood, obtained in a trial of the OX40 agonist ivuxolimab. The chain is built from TRBV7-9 and TRBJ2-7, with D tentatively TRBD1 (6 bases). The CDR3 DNA sequence: TGTGCCAGCAGCCACCCACAGGGTTACGAGCAGTACTTC. The encoded protein is CASSHPQGYEQYF.